These T cell receptor beta chains were read from a single sample in a study of T cell responses to AZD1222 COVID-19 vaccine. The method was immunoSEQ multiplex PCR; TCRdb's version includes in-frame clones alone and lacks a portion of them. Among tens of thousands of clones listed, about three quarters were seen once. This sample comprised peripheral blood, obtained on day 0 of AZD1222 vaccination. These receptors all stem from an adult in good health. CDR3s leave out the opening cysteine and the closing phenylalanine or tryptophan. A row's size may be missing; if present it is once, few, many or a size class.

V	J	size	CDR3
TRBV5-1	TRBJ2-7	-	ASSSPGQGIRKDEQY
TRBV10-2	TRBJ2-1	-	ASSLLAGGLPYNEQF
TRBV5-1	TRBJ1-2	-	ASSSNYYYGYT
TRBV19	TRBJ1-2	few	ASQSGGSNYGYT
TRBV18	TRBJ1-1	-	ASSPLGVGNTEAF
TRBV11-2	TRBJ2-7	-	ASSLDSGLAGAYEQY
TRBV6-2/TRBV6-3	TRBJ2-1	-	ASSYVVGTVSYNEQF
TRBV11-2	TRBJ2-1	few	ASSLEAGGPNEQF
TRBV5-1	TRBJ2-7	once	ASSLAGEYYEQY
TRBV18	TRBJ1-2	few	ASSQTDRYGYT
TRBV9	TRBJ1-2	few	ASSFLPGTGVYGYT
TRBV28	TRBJ1-5	-	ASTFGQPGNQPQH
TRBV27	TRBJ1-6	-	ASSLMWEPLGYNSPLH
TRBV6-1	TRBJ1-3	-	ASSERRTAGNTIY
TRBV9	TRBJ2-7	-	ASSVVAGTNYEQY
TRBV19	TRBJ1-5	-	ASHQRSGGGGGNQPQH
TRBV11-2	TRBJ2-4	-	ASSLQRGGHIQY
TRBV11-3	TRBJ1-5	-	ASSLAPADGPQH
TRBV5-1	TRBJ1-3	-	ASSLEQGGNTIY
TRBV6-2/TRBV6-3	TRBJ2-7	-	ASSWGGSTYEQY
TRBV7-2	TRBJ2-1	-	ASSFSDEQF
TRBV6-2/TRBV6-3	TRBJ1-1	-	ASSYSTGSEAF
TRBV7-9	TRBJ2-1	-	ASSSLKTIHEQF
TRBV6-6	TRBJ2-5	-	ASSRDAQETQY